This note documents a single TCR beta chain sequence. The data derive from a study of blood T cell repertoires in COVID-19. For the study at large: Samples came from the United States, Italy and Spain, spanning acute and convalescent COVID-19. Sample material is recorded as cDNA or gDNA derived from T cells, B-cell-depleted T cells, or PBMCs.

Authors' analysis steps: Estimated nucleated cell counts came from reference gene primer amplification. Sequencing used immunoSEQ multiplex PCR; TCRdb keeps in-frame clones, though not all of them. That table furnishes V, J and clone size, whereas the DNA furnished D and trimming. Seen here are roughly 67,000 clones, 80% to 85% observed once, and the top ten hold 7.5% to 10%. This CDR3 spans 13 amino acids. The V gene lost 3 bases and the J gene lost 4 bases, with 9 bases spanning the gap. Germline V gene lookup returns CDR1 MNHEY and CDR2 SVGAGI. V usage is TRBV6-5 and J usage is TRBJ1-1, with D unresolved. Material: peripheral blood. The sequence derives from a man aged 45-65 years with active COVID-19. The CDR3 bases are TGTGCCAGCAGTTATGCTGCCGGCACTGAAGCTTTCTTT. Its protein is CASSYAAGTEAFF.